The present T cell receptor (beta chain) was sequenced within a study of blood T cells in healthy people across ages. The study's findings and limits: Whereas aged donors had fewer naive CD4+ cells, long-lived donors had more of them and higher diversity. In older individuals, TCR beta diversity per million T cells was lower, falling roughly linearly with age. The lack of PBMC sorting stopped any conclusive naive versus antigen-experienced comparison.

On this clonotype: Its antigen remains unknown.

The second PCR ran about 6 to 12 cycles with a sample-barcoded 5' primer and J-beta primers. Each CDR3 protein is one row after TCRdb ran MiXCR on the 5' RACE reads. The table lists 1.5 million to 2 million distinct CDR3 sequences, about 39% of them singletons. Trimming removed 6 bases from V and 6 bases from J; junction bases left unmatched: 15. The CDR3 totals 18 residues. The receptor was isolated from a human donor in good health. Sequenced: blood. The chain links TRBV12-3 or TRBV12-4 to TRBJ1-5, with 12 bases fitting TRBD1. CDR3 sequence reads: CASRPPGQGASGTQPQHF. CDR3 bases: TGTGCCAGCAGACCCCCGGGACAGGGGGCGAGTGGAACTCAGCCCCAGCATTTT.